Sequencing of this T cell receptor (beta chain) was carried out in a study of regulatory T cells in long-lasting Graves disease. With iRepertoire HTBI primers and Arm-PCR of CDR3 regions, TCR beta libraries were built. TCRdb reprocessed the multiplex PCR reads with MiXCR, giving one entry per CDR3 protein. The sample carries 250,000 to 300,000 distinct CDR3 sequences, around 20% recorded once. Noted time point: persistent/refractory GD, antithyroid drugs over 5 years with positive TRAb. From PBMCs, RNA was extracted and then used to make the TCR library. Patients hailed from an endocrinology department in Xi'an, China. Remarks on this clonotype: What it recognizes is unknown.

The CDR3 runs 16 residues. The V end lost 0 bases, the J end lost 4 bases, and 12 bases lay between the germline ends. Germline V gene lookup returns CDR1 SGHTA and CDR2 FQGNSA. Findings and caveats of the study: Lower TCR diversity was seen in persistent Graves' patients than in newly diagnosed ones. TRBV28, TRBJ1-2 and TRBJ2-5 emerged as the favored segments in persistent disease.

This sequence joins TRBV7-2 and TRBJ2-2; D is unclear. The receptor was derived from a female donor with Graves disease. The sample consisted of peripheral blood mononuclear cells (PBMCs), taken when the disease was refractory, from a patient treated with antithyroid drugs. The CDR3, as DNA: TGTGCCAGCAGCTTAGCTTCTTCAGGCCTCACCGGGGAGCTGTTTTTT. It is translated as CASSLASSGLTGELFF.